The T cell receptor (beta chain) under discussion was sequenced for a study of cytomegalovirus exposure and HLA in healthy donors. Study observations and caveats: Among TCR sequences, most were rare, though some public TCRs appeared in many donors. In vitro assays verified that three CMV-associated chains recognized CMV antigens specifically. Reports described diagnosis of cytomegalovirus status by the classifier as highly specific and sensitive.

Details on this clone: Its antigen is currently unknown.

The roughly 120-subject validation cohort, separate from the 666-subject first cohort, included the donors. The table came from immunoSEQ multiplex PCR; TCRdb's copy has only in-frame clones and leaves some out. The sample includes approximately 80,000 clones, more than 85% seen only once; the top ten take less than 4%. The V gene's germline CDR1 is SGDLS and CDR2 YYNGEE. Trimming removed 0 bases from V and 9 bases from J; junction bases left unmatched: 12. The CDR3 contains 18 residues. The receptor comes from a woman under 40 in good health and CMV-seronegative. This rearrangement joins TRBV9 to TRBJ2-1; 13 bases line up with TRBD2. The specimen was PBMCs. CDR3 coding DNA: TGTGCCAGCAGCGTAGTAGGGGGGGGACTAGCGGGAATGGGTGAGCAGTTCTTC. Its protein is CASSVVGGGLAGMGEQFF.